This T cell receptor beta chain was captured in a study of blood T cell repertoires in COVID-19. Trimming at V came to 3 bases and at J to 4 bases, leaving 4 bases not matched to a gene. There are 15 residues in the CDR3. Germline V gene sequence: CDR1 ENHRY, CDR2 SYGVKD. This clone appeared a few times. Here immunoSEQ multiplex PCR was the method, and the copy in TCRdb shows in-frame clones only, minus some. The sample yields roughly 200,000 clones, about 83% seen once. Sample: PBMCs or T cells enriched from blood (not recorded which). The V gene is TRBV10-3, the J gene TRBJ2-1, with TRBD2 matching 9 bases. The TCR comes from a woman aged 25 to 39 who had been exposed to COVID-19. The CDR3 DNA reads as TGTGCCATCAGTGACAAGACTAGCGGATACAATGAGCAGTTCTTC. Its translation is CAISDKTSGYNEQFF.